These 31 T cell receptor beta chains came from one sample sequenced in a study of blood T cell repertoires in COVID-19. Sequenced by immunoSEQ multiplex PCR; TCRdb stores in-frame clones only, minus some. The profile shows around 170,000 clones, 86% of them singletons. The sequenced sample consisted of peripheral blood. The receptors shown here come from a man aged 50 to 60 with active or convalescent COVID-19.

This sequence joins TRBV4-2 and TRBJ2-1; 8 positions match TRBD2. Germline lookup yields CDR1 LGHNA and CDR2 YNFKEQ. The CDR3 is 16 amino acids. The V segment lost 0 bases and the J segment 8 bases; nucleotides outside the gene matches: 9. CDR3 bases: TGTGCCAGCAGCCAAGAGGGTGTAGCGGGAATTGATGAGCAGTTCTTC. Translating it yields CASSQEGVAGIDEQFF.

This chain uses TRBV15 with TRBJ2-3, with D perhaps TRBD2 (5 bases). CDR1 LNHNV and CDR2 YYDKDF come from the germline V gene (reference sequence). V dropped 5 bases and J dropped 0 bases, with 18 bases sitting between them. This CDR3 contains 17 residues. This CDR3 reads CATSGPPLGLSTDTQYF. As DNA, the CDR3 is TGTGCCACCAGCGGACCCCCACTAGGTCTAAGCACAGATACGCAGTATTTT.

The chain couples TRBV4-1 to TRBJ1-2; 7 nucleotides align to TRBD1. Unmatched junction bases numbered 5, after V lost 5 bases and J lost 5 bases. Germline CDR1 and CDR2: MGHRA and YSYEKL. This CDR3 contains 13 residues. The CDR3 reads CASSAQGRYGYTF. The CDR3 bases are TGCGCCAGCAGCGCACAGGGGAGGTATGGCTACACCTTC.

The chain employs TRBV12-3 or TRBV12-4 and TRBJ2-3, with a weak D call TRBD2 (7 bases). V lost 5 bases to trimming and J lost 8 bases, with 14 bases between them. The CDR3 spans 13 residues. In DNA, the CDR3 is TGTGCCAGCAGTCACGAGAGGGGGGGTACGCAGTATTTT. Its translation is CASSHERGGTQYF.

J is TRBJ2-2 and V is TRBV5-1; 8 nucleotides line up with TRBD1. The CDR3 is made up of 14 amino acids. Germline V gives CDR1 SGHRS, CDR2 YFSETQ. After removal of 6 bases from V and 5 bases from J, the junction contained 6 bases not matched to a gene. This CDR3 is CASNGQGGTGELFF. For the CDR3, the DNA is TGCGCCAGCAACGGACAGGGTGGGACCGGGGAGCTGTTTTTT.

The chain joins TRBV19 to TRBJ2-5; D unresolved. CDR3 length equals 15 residues. Deletions cut 3 bases from V and 1 base from J, with 12 bases between. Germline values: CDR1 LNHDA, CDR2 SQIVND (reference sequence). The CDR3 protein is CASSIGGMAQETQYF. The CDR3 bases are TGTGCCAGTAGTATTGGTGGTATGGCCCAAGAGACCCAGTACTTC.

V is TRBV28 and J is TRBJ1-6; possibly TRBD1 for D (6 bases). Germline CDR1 is MDHEN and CDR2 is SYDVKM. CDR3 size: 19 residues. Deletions cut 6 bases from V and 6 bases from J, with 27 bases between. The CDR3 bases are TGTGCCAGCAGGTCTAGAGGGTTTGGGAAGGGGGTTGGTAATTCACCCCTCCACTTT. Translating it yields CASRSRGFGKGVGNSPLHF. The full variable domain, in which reference TRBV28 and TRBJ1-6 provide the parts outside the CDR3, is DVKVTQSSRYLVKRTGEKVFLECVQDMDHENMFWYRQDPGLGLRLIYFSYDVKMKEKGDIPEGYSVSREKKERFSLILESASTNQTSMYLCASRSRGFGKGVGNSPLHFGNGTRLTVT.

The chain's CDR3 is CASSETGSTDTQYF. DNA for the CDR3: TGTGCCAGTAGTGAGACAGGGAGCACAGATACGCAGTATTTT. This chain joins TRBV19 and TRBJ2-3; 7 bases match TRBD1. V lost 5 bases to trimming and J lost 0 bases; unmatched junction nucleotides: 2. The CDR3 runs to 14 residues. Per germline, CDR1 LNHDA and CDR2 SQIVND (reference sequence).

The chain employs TRBV5-4 and TRBJ2-7; 11 bases map to TRBD1. The germline V gene has CDR1 SGHNT and CDR2 YYREEE (reference sequence). V trimming: 3 bases; J trimming: 6 bases; junction bases outside the gene matches: 5. The CDR3 totals 14 residues. CDR3 sequence: CASSWRGTGGEQYF. CDR3 sequence (DNA): TGTGCCAGCAGCTGGCGCGGGACAGGGGGCGAGCAGTACTTC.

This clone was seen just once. This chain uses TRBV2 with TRBJ2-7, with D possibly being TRBD1 (5 bases). The CDR3 is 13 amino acids. CDR1 and CDR2 from the germline V gene are SNHLY and FYNNEI. V was cut by 4 bases and J by 6 bases, with 13 bases left in between. CDR3 protein: CASSVRGIGEQYF. CDR3 sequence (DNA): TGTGCCAGCAGTGTTAGGGGAATTGGCGAGCAGTACTTC.

The chain combines TRBV18 with TRBJ1-1, with TRBD1 matching 7 bases. Germline values: CDR1 KGHSH, CDR2 LQKENI. This CDR3 has 16 amino acids. With 6 bases clipped from V and 2 bases from J, the junction kept 12 bases outside the gene matches. CDR3 protein: CASSQTNRGGNTEAFF. The CDR3 coding sequence is TGTGCCAGCTCGCAGACCAACAGGGGAGGTAACACTGAAGCTTTCTTT.

V usage is TRBV6-1 and J usage is TRBJ1-4; possibly TRBD1 for D (5 bases). The V gene's germline CDR1 is MNHNS and CDR2 SASEGT. V was trimmed by 3 bases and J by 4 bases, leaving 9 bases between them. The CDR3 length is 14 residues. For the CDR3, the DNA is TGTGCCAGCAGTGACCCAGGGTTTAATGAAAAACTGTTTTTT. It translates to CASSDPGFNEKLFF.

The chain is built from TRBV19 and TRBJ2-2, with a weak D call TRBD2 (6 bases). CDR3 length: 17 residues. CDR1 and CDR2 (germline): LNHDA, SQIVND (reference sequence). Trimming stripped 0 bases from V and 1 base from J, with 12 bases between. The CDR3 loop is CASSIDPPGVNTGELFF. The CDR3 bases are TGTGCCAGTAGTATAGATCCTCCGGGGGTGAACACCGGGGAGCTGTTTTTT.

In DNA form, the CDR3 reads TGTGCCAGCAGCCAAGGCGGGACAGGGGTGGCTTTCTTT. It codes for CASSQGGTGVAFF. The rearrangement joins TRBV7-3 to TRBJ1-1, with 10 bases matching TRBD1. Germline V gives CDR1 SGHTA, CDR2 FQGTGA. This CDR3 has 13 residues. The junction had 8 bases not matched to a gene; V was cut back by 5 bases and J by 11 bases. The full variable domain, its missing parts supplied by reference TRBV7-3 and TRBJ1-1, is GAGVSQTPSNKVTEKGKYVELRCDPISGHTALYWYRQSLGQGPEFLIYFQGTGAADDSGLPNDRFFAVRPEGSVSTLKIQRTERGDSAVYLCASSQGGTGVAFFGQGTRLTVV.

The chain recombines TRBV7-6 with TRBJ2-7; tentatively, D is TRBD1 (5 bases). Between the trimmed V and J ends, which lost 8 bases and 1 base, there was a span of 15 bases. The CDR3 length is 14 residues. The V gene's germline CDR1 is SGHVS and CDR2 FNYEAQ. CDR3: CASQPGQGSYEQYF. CDR3 coding DNA: TGTGCCAGCCAGCCCGGACAAGGATCCTACGAGCAGTACTTC.

This clone was seen just once. The chain combines TRBV9 with TRBJ2-3, with 12 bases aligning to TRBD2. Germline V lookup: CDR1 SGDLS, CDR2 YYNGEE. The trim removed 3 bases at V and 2 bases at J, leaving 7 bases unmatched. CDR3 length: 17 amino acids. CDR3 residues: CASSGLLAGGLTDTQYF. In DNA form, the CDR3 reads TGTGCCAGCAGCGGACTACTAGCGGGGGGCCTCACAGATACGCAGTATTTT.

This chain links TRBV10-2 with TRBJ1-1; 9 bases match TRBD1. This CDR3 has 14 residues. The germline V gene has CDR1 WSHSY and CDR2 SAAADI. V gave up 0 bases and J gave up 10 bases; unmatched junction bases: 6. CDR3 sequence reads: CASSESGTGSGAFF. The CDR3 region has the DNA TGCGCCAGCAGTGAGTCGGGGACAGGGTCCGGAGCTTTCTTT.

The rearrangement uses TRBV27 and TRBJ2-4; 10 bases map to TRBD1. The CDR3 contains 16 residues. Germline CDR1 MNHEY, CDR2 SMNVEV (reference sequence). Germline trimming cut 6 bases from V and 1 base from J; bases unmatched to any gene: 6. As DNA, the CDR3 is TGTGCCAGCAGCAGAGGGACAGGGGAGGCCAAAAACATTCAGTACTTC. This gives the protein CASSRGTGEAKNIQYF.

This chain links TRBV11-2 with TRBJ2-1, with 9 bases identical to TRBD2. The germline V gene encodes CDR1 SGHAT and CDR2 FQNNGV. This CDR3 is 15 amino acids long. After removal of 4 bases from V and 9 bases from J, the junction contained 10 bases not matched to a gene. The CDR3 nucleotides read TGTGCCAGCAGCTCCGTAGCGGGAGAAACGGGTGAGCAGTTCTTC. It is translated as CASSSVAGETGEQFF.

This clone was seen only once. This chain connects TRBV27 to TRBJ1-1; 7 nucleotides agree with TRBD1. The CDR3 has 16 amino acids. Germline CDR1 is MNHEY and CDR2 is SMNVEV (reference sequence). V gave up 10 bases and J gave up 0 bases; unmatched junction bases: 14. The CDR3 DNA reads as TGTGCCACCAGAAGATCCGGGACAGCCTTGAACACTGAAGCTTTCTTT. Translated: CATRRSGTALNTEAFF.

This sequence joins TRBV18 and TRBJ2-7, with D perhaps matching TRBD1 (6 bases). Trimming took 0 bases from V and 3 from J, leaving 12 bases between them. The CDR3 has 15 amino acids. CDR1 KGHSH and CDR2 LQKENI come from the germline V gene. The CDR3 DNA sequence: TGTGCCAGCTCACCACCCCGACAGGCCTACTACGAGCAGTACTTC. Its protein is CASSPPRQAYYEQYF.

The chain carries TRBV30 and TRBJ2-1; D ambiguous. The germline CDR1 and CDR2 sequences are GTSNPN and SVGIG (reference sequence). The CDR3 runs 13 residues. V was pared by 5 bases and J by 3 bases, with 11 bases between. The CDR3 region is CAWAKALYNEQFF. For the CDR3, the DNA is TGTGCCTGGGCCAAAGCCCTCTACAATGAGCAGTTCTTC.

The rearrangement links TRBV6-1 to TRBJ2-1; weak D call: TRBD1 (5 bases). V was cut by 2 bases and J by 11 bases, with 10 bases left in between. There are 12 residues in the CDR3. Germline V gene lookup returns CDR1 MNHNS and CDR2 SASEGT. CDR3 loop: CASSEKGLKQFF. The CDR3 bases are TGTGCCAGCAGTGAAAAGGGGCTCAAGCAGTTCTTC.

This chain links TRBV7-2 with TRBJ2-1; tentative D call: TRBD2 (6 bases). The CDR3 has 15 amino acids. V lost 3 bases, J lost 5 bases, and 14 bases lay in between. Germline-derived CDR1 and CDR2 are SGHTA and FQGNSA. CDR3 sequence reads: CASSLSLANNNEQFF. CDR3 sequence (DNA): TGTGCCAGCAGCTTGAGCCTAGCGAACAACAATGAGCAGTTCTTC.

The chain uses TRBV19 and TRBJ1-5; TRBD1 matches 9 bases. The ends lost 7 bases at V and 6 bases at J; junction bases unmatched: 10. Germline values: CDR1 LNHDA, CDR2 SQIVND (reference sequence). The CDR3 covers 15 residues. The CDR3 loop reads CASNTGQGVGQPQHF. CDR3 bases: TGTGCCAGTAATACGGGACAGGGAGTGGGTCAGCCCCAGCATTTT.

The count of this clone is one. The V call is TRBV15, the J call TRBJ1-1; 7 nucleotides align to TRBD1. This CDR3 contains 14 residues. J gave up 0 bases and V 6 bases, and 4 bases lay outside the gene matches. CDR1 and CDR2 (germline): LNHNV, YYDKDF (reference sequence). The CDR3 coding sequence is TGTGCCACCAGGACAGGGTCGTTGAACACTGAAGCTTTCTTT. It encodes CATRTGSLNTEAFF.

The rearrangement uses TRBV28 and TRBJ1-5, with D unresolved. Trimming left V 5 bases short and J 0 bases short, with 8 bases between. Germline V gene data show CDR1 as MDHEN and CDR2 as SYDVKM. CDR3 length: 14 residues. The CDR3 is CASSLDGSNQPQHF. The CDR3, as DNA: TGTGCCAGCAGTCTAGACGGTAGCAATCAGCCCCAGCATTTT. The complete variable domain, with remaining parts taken from reference TRBV28 and TRBJ1-5, reads DVKVTQSSRYLVKRTGEKVFLECVQDMDHENMFWYRQDPGLGLRLIYFSYDVKMKEKGDIPEGYSVSREKKERFSLILESASTNQTSMYLCASSLDGSNQPQHFGDGTRLSIL.

The chain carries TRBV5-1 and TRBJ1-2; no clear D gene. V gave up 0 bases and J gave up 2 bases, with 5 bases separating them. This CDR3 region has 13 residues. Germline lookup yields CDR1 SGHRS and CDR2 YFSETQ. The CDR3 sequence: CASSLGENYGYTF. The CDR3, as DNA: TGCGCCAGCAGCTTGGGGGAGAACTATGGCTACACCTTC.

The CDR3 DNA sequence: TGTGCCAGCAGCCAAGATGGGCTAGCGGGAGCCTACAATGAGCAGTTCTTC. Translating it yields CASSQDGLAGAYNEQFF. The chain uses TRBV3-1 (or the pseudogene TRBV3-2) and TRBJ2-1; TRBD2 matches at 10 bases. The J segment lost 2 bases and the V segment lost 0 bases, leaving 4 bases of the junction unmatched. Germline V gives CDR1 LGHDT, CDR2 YNNKEL (reference sequence). The CDR3 runs 17 residues.

For this clone: This specimen includes other DNA sequences encoding the same CDR3. This sequence joins TRBV11-2 and TRBJ2-5; unclear D gene. Trimming cost V 1 base and J 1 base, with 4 bases left between them. This CDR3 has 13 amino acids. CDR1 is SGHAT and CDR2 is FQNNGV in the germline V gene. CDR3 in amino acids: CASSLGGQETQYF. CDR3 nucleotide sequence: TGTGCCAGCAGCTTAGGAGGCCAAGAGACCCAGTACTTC. The full variable domain, its missing parts supplied by reference TRBV11-2 and TRBJ2-5, is EAGVAQSPRYKIIEKRQSVAFWCNPISGHATLYWYQQILGQGPKLLIQFQNNGVVDDSQLPKDRFSAERLKGVDSTLKIQPAKLEDSAVYLCASSLGGQETQYFGPGTRLLVL.

The table lists this clone with a count of one. The chain uses TRBV30 and TRBJ1-2, with D unresolved. Germline loops: CDR1 GTSNPN, CDR2 SVGIG (reference sequence). The length of the CDR3 is 13 residues. V dropped 8 bases and J dropped 2 bases, with 15 bases sitting between them. CDR3 amino acids: CAERVDSNYGYTF. CDR3 nucleotides: TGTGCCGAAAGAGTTGACTCAAACTATGGCTACACCTTC.